This is a list of T cell receptor beta chains from one sample in a study of T cells in Graves' hyperthyroidism and ophthalmopathy. TCRdb passed the multiplex PCR reads through MiXCR, listing each CDR3 protein once. The profile covers hundreds of thousands of distinct CDR3 sequences, with over 12% appearing a single time and around 4.5% taken by the ten largest. Source material: blood. Receptors were obtained from a woman aged 40 to 49 with Graves' ophthalmopathy. Both conserved end residues are part of each CDR3. The D gene is left open where the match is weak. Not all rows give a size; the values are once, few, many and, for expanded clones, a class.

TRBJ1-2 TRBV12-3/TRBV12-4 12 many . TGTGCCAGCAGTTTCTACAGGGCGGGCTACACCTTC CASSFYRAGYTF
TRBJ2-5 TRBV7-2 14 many . TGTGCCAGCAGTTTGAGGGGGGGCGGAGAGACCCAGTACTTC CASSLRGGGETQYF
TRBJ1-1 TRBV18 12 . . TGTGCCAGCTCACCATCCATCAGGGACGCTTTCTTT CASSPSIRDAFF
TRBJ2-2 TRBV12-3/TRBV12-4 12 . . TGTGCCAGCAGGATTGGAACCGGGGAGCTGTTTTTT CASRIGTGELFF
TRBJ1-2 TRBV15 12 . . TGTGCCACCAGCAGAGATGCCTATGGCTACACCTTC CATSRDAYGYTF
TRBJ2-2 TRBV29-1 16 many . TGCAGCGTCTCGACACGTGCGGGGACGAACACCGGGGAGCTGTTTTTT CSVSTRAGTNTGELFF
TRBJ1-1 TRBV20-1 13 few . TGCAGTGCTAGAGGCGGAAGGGTCACTGAAGCTTTCTTT CSARGGRVTEAFF
TRBJ2-5 TRBV2 12 many . TGTGCCAGCAGTTCGACGGCGGAGACCCAGTACTTC CASSSTAETQYF
TRBJ2-2 TRBV6-1 12 few . TGTGCCAGCGGGACTTACACCGGGGAGCTGTTTTTT CASGTYTGELFF
TRBJ2-7 TRBV5-1 14 few . TGCGCCAGCAGCTTGGGGGCCCTAAGAAAGGAGCAGTACTTC CASSLGALRKEQYF
TRBJ1-2 TRBV3-1 12 . TRBD1 TGTGCCAGCAGCCCCGACAGGGTCGGCTACACCTTC CASSPDRVGYTF
TRBJ2-3 TRBV12-3/TRBV12-4 14 many . TGTGCCAGCAGTCCTAGGGGGTCGGAAGATACGCAGTATTTT CASSPRGSEDTQYF
TRBJ2-5 TRBV28 15 many TRBD1 TGTGCCAGCAGTCCCGGACAGGGGGTGTGGGAGACCCAGTACTTC CASSPGQGVWETQYF
TRBJ1-5 TRBV20-1 14 . . TGCAGTGCTAGTGGCCAGGGGCTCAATCAGCCCCAGCATTTT CSASGQGLNQPQHF
TRBJ2-7 TRBV7-9 14 . . TGTGCCAGCAGCAACCGGGACAAGTCCTACGAGCAGTACTTC CASSNRDKSYEQYF
TRBJ2-5 TRBV20-1 15 many TRBD1 TGCAGTGCTAGGGAACAGGGGCTGGAGGAAGAGACCCAGTACTTC CSAREQGLEEETQYF
TRBJ2-7 TRBV11-2 14 . . TGTGCCAGCAGCCTAGGAGGGGAAGGCTACGAGCAGTACTTC CASSLGGEGYEQYF
TRBJ1-5 TRBV28 13 many . TGTGCCAGCAGTTTATTTGGAACCCCACCCGGGCATTTT CASSLFGTPPGHF
TRBJ1-5 TRBV6-2/TRBV6-3 19 . TRBD1 TGTGCCAGCAGGATTCAGACAGGGCATATTGGATTTAGCAATCAGCCCCAGCATTTT CASRIQTGHIGFSNQPQHF
TRBJ1-5 TRBV12-3/TRBV12-4 12 many . TGTGCCAGCAGTTTATTGCCTCAGCCCCAGCATTTT CASSLLPQPQHF
TRBJ2-5 TRBV6-1 12 many . TGTGCCAGCGCGTTGGGGGAAGAGACCCAGTACTTC CASALGEETQYF
TRBJ2-7 TRBV20-1 16 . TRBD2 TGCAGTGCTAGAGAACCGGGACTAGCGGGAGAGTACGAGCAGTACTTC CSAREPGLAGEYEQYF
TRBJ1-2 TRBV20-1 15 few TRBD1 TGCAGTGCTAGAGGAACCGGGACAGTCACCTATGGCTACACCTTC CSARGTGTVTYGYTF
TRBJ2-7 TRBV19 16 many TRBD2 TGTGCCAGTAGTTTTCTATCGACTAGCGGGATCGACGAGCAGTACTTC CASSFLSTSGIDEQYF
TRBJ1-1 TRBV29-1 13 . TRBD1 TGCAGCGCCGGACAGGCGATGAACACTGAAGCTTTCTTT CSAGQAMNTEAFF
TRBJ2-5 TRBV6-2/TRBV6-3 12 many . TGTGCCAGCAATGACCAAATCGAGACCCAGTACTTC CASNDQIETQYF
TRBJ2-1 TRBV24-1 18 . . TGTGCCACCAGTGATTTGCGGGCGGGGAGGAGCTCCTACAATGAGCAGTTCTTC CATSDLRAGRSSYNEQFF
TRBJ2-7 TRBV28 17 many TRBD2 TGTGCCAGCAGTTTAGGGCTAGCGGGCCTCACCTCCTACGAGCAGTACTTC CASSLGLAGLTSYEQYF
TRBJ2-7 TRBV3-1 17 few . TGTGCCAGCAGCCAAGATCGGCAGGGGTCAGTCCGTTACGAGCAGTACTTC CASSQDRQGSVRYEQYF
TRBJ1-1 TRBV30 14 many TRBD1 TGTGCCTGGAATCCAGGACAGGGCTCCGCTGAAGCTTTCTTT CAWNPGQGSAEAFF
TRBJ1-1 TRBV11-3 14 many . TGTGCCAGCAGCCCCGAGGCGGCCAACACTGAAGCTTTCTTT CASSPEAANTEAFF
TRBJ1-5 TRBV28 16 many . TGTGCCAGCAGTTTCATCAATCCGGGACTCAATCAGCCCCAGCATTTT CASSFINPGLNQPQHF
TRBJ2-3 TRBV29-1 14 few TRBD2 TGCAGCGTTGAAGATGGAGGTAGCGGGGATACGCAGTATTTT CSVEDGGSGDTQYF
TRBJ2-7 TRBV6-1 14 . TRBD2 TGTGCCAGCAGTAGGCAGCGGGAGGCCTACGAGCAGCACTTC CASSRQREAYEQHF
TRBJ2-5 TRBV7-9 15 many TRBD2 TGTGCCAGCAGCTTATGGAGCGGGAGTCGTGAGACCCAGTACTTC CASSLWSGSRETQYF
TRBJ2-7 TRBV5-1 15 many TRBD2 TGCGCCAGCAGCTCTACTGGGACTAGCACCTACGAGCAGTACTTC CASSSTGTSTYEQYF
TRBJ2-7 TRBV30 13 many . TGTGCCTGGAGCGATCGGGCAACGGGGGAGCAGTACTTC CAWSDRATGEQYF
TRBJ1-1 TRBV6-1 13 few . TGTGCCAGCACACCCCCTGCGGGGACTGAAGCTTTCTTT CASTPPAGTEAFF
TRBJ1-1 TRBV12-3/TRBV12-4 12 many . TGTGCCAGCAGTTTCGGTTCCGGTTGGGCTTTCTTT CASSFGSGWAFF
TRBJ1-1 TRBV6-2/TRBV6-3 14 . . TGTGCCAGCAAAAACCCAGGGGAGAACACTGAAGCTTTCTTT CASKNPGENTEAFF
TRBJ1-1 TRBV12-3/TRBV12-4 16 many . TGTGCCAGCACCCTCCCCACACACAGGGAGAACACTGAAGCTTTCTTT CASTLPTHRENTEAFF
TRBJ2-7 TRBV6-5 13 . . TGTGCCAGCAGTTATGGCGAAAACTACGAGCAGTACTTC CASSYGENYEQYF
TRBJ2-7 TRBV27 14 many . TGTGCCAGCAGTTCGGGGGACTCCCCCTACGAGCAGTACTTC CASSSGDSPYEQYF
TRBJ1-2 TRBV28 14 few . TGTGCCAGCAGTAACCTGGACCGTGACTATGGCTACACCTTC CASSNLDRDYGYTF
TRBJ1-2 TRBV29-1 12 . . TGCAGCGTCCCCCTGGGGGACTATGGCTACACCTTC CSVPLGDYGYTF
TRBJ1-1 TRBV27 15 . . TGTGCCAGCAGTTTACGGCGGGCCGTGAACACTGAAGCTTTCTTT CASSLRRAVNTEAFF
TRBJ1-1 TRBV6-1 14 many . TGTGCCAGCAGGGGGGGAGGGAGGAACACTGAAGCTTTCTTT CASRGGGRNTEAFF